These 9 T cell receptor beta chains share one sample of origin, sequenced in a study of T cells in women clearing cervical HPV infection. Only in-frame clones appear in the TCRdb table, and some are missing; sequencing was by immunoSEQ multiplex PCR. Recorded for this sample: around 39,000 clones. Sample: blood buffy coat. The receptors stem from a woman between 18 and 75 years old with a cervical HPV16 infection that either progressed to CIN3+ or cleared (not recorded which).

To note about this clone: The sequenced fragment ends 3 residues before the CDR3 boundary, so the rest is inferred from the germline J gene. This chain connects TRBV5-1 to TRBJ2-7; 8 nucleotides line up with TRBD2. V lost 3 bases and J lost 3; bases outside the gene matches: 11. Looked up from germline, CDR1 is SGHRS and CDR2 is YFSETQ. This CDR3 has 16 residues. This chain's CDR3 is CASSSGGSRRLYEQYF. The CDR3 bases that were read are TGCGCCAGCAGCTCGGGGGGGAGCAGGAGACTCTACGAG.

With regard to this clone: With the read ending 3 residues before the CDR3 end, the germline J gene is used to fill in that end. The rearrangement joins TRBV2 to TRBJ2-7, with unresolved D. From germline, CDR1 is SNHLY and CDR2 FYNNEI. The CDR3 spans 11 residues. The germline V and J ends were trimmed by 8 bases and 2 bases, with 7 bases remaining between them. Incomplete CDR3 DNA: TGTGCCAGCCGGGTAACCTACGAG. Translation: CASRVTYE. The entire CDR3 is CASRVTYEQYF.

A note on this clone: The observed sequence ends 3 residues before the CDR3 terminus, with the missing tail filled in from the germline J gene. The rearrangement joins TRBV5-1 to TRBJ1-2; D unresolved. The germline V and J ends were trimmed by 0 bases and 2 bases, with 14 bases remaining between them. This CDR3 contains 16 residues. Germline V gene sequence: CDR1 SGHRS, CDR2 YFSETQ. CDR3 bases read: TGCGCCAGCAGCTTGGTAGGCCTAGTCGCCAACTATGGC. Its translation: CASSLVGLVANYG. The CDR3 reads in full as CASSLVGLVANYGYTF.

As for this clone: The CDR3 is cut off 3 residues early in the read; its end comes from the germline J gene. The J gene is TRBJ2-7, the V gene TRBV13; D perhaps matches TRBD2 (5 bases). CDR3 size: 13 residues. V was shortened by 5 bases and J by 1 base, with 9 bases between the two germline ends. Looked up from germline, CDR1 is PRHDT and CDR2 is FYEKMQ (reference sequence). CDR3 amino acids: CASSPTRSYEQYF. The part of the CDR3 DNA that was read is TGTGCCAGCAGCCCTACTAGATCCTACGAG.

CDR3 protein: CASNPEDSPNTEAFF. Partial CDR3 DNA: TGTGCCAGCAATCCTGAAGACAGCCCGAACACTGAA. This chain connects TRBV6-2 or TRBV6-3 to TRBJ1-1; the D gene is possibly TRBD1 (5 bases). The sequence runs out 3 residues before the end of the CDR3; the remainder is reconstructed from the germline J gene. CDR1 and CDR2 (germline): MNHEY, SVGEGT. V lost 7 bases and J lost 1, with 16 bases in between. The CDR3 consists of 15 residues.

CDR3 protein: CSARVGASLEAQYF. The CDR3 bases that were read are TGCAGTGCTAGAGTGGGTGCTAGCCTAGAGGCG. The chain is built from TRBV20-1 and TRBJ2-3; TRBD2 is a possible D gene (5 bases). The read is 3 residues too short to cover the CDR3 end, so that end is filled in from the germline J gene. Germline lookup yields CDR1 DFQATT and CDR2 SNEGSKA (reference sequence). The CDR3 consists of 14 residues.

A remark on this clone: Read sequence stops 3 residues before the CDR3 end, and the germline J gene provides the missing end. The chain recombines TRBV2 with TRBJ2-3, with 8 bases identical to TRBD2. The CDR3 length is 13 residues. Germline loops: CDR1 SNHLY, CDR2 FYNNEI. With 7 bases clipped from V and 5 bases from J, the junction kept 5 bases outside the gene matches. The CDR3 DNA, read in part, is TGTGCCAGCATCGCCGGGGGGGAAGATACG. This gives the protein CASIAGGEDT. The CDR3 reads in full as CASIAGGEDTQYF.

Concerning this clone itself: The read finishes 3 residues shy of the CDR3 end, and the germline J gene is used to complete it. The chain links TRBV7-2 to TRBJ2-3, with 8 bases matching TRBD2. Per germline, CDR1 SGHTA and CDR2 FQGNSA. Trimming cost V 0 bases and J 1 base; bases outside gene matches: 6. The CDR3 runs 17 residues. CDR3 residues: CASSLASGRGGTDTQYF. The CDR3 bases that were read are TGTGCCAGCAGCTTAGCGAGCGGGAGAGGGGGCACAGATACG.

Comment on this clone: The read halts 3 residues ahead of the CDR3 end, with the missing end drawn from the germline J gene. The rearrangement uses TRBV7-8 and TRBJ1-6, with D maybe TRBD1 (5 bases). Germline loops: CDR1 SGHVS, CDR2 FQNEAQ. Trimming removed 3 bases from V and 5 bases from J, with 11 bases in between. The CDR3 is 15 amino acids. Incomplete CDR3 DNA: TGTGCCAGCAGCTTCGCGGGGCCAGATAATTCACCC. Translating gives CASSFAGPDNSP. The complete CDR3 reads CASSFAGPDNSPLHF. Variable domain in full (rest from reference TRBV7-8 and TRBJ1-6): GAGVSQSPRYKVAKRGQDVALRCDPISGHVSLFWYQQALGQGPEFLTYFQNEAQLDKSGLPSDRFFAERPEGSVSTLKIQRTQQEDSAVYLCASSFAGPDNSPLHFGNGTRLTVT.